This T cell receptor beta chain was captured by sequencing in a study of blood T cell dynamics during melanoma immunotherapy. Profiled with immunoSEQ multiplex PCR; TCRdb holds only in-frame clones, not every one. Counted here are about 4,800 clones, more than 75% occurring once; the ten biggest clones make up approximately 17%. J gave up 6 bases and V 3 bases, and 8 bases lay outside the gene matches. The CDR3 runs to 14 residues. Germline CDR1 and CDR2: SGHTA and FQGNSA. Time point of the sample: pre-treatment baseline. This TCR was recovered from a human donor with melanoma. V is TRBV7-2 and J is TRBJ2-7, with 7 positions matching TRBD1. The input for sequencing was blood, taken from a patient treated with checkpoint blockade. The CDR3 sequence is CASSFPTGKGEQYF. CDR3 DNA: TGTGCCAGCAGCTTTCCGACAGGGAAGGGCGAGCAGTACTTC.